Listed here is a single T cell receptor beta chain. Its antigen remains unidentified. This record comes from a study of siplizumab effects on memory and regulatory T cells. Findings and limits, study-wide: For mappable alloreactive CD4+ clones, the mean Treg-derived fraction was 68.8% with siplizumab and roughly 25% in controls. Significantly reduced by siplizumab was the cumulative frequency of alloreactive sequences, namely those traceable to unstimulated CD4+ memory cells. To unstimulated subsets, only a minor fraction of alloreactive clones could be mapped.

V was clipped by 6 bases and J by 4 bases; unmatched bases: 8. The CDR3 sequence is 16 residues long. Germline V gene data show CDR1 as MNHEY and CDR2 as SMNVEV (reference sequence). Some 96,000 TCR templates per sample were assayed. Assay used: immunoSEQ multiplex PCR; TCRdb lists only in-frame clones, some missing. The sample holds 100,000 or so clones, 92% seen once. This TCR derives from a human donor in good health. V is TRBV27 and J is TRBJ2-1; 11 bases line up with TRBD2. The specimen sequenced was Tregs sorted from blood. Here the CDR3 reads CASRNDGTSGYNEQFF. CDR3 DNA: TGTGCCAGCAGGAACGACGGGACTAGCGGTTACAATGAGCAGTTCTTC.